This T cell receptor beta chain was profiled in a study of human T cells and chemical hapten exposure. One entry per CDR3 protein, called by TCRdb with MiXCR from the RACE reads. Of more than 300,000 distinct CDR3 sequences listed, around 5.5% are singletons. Time point described: pre-sensitization, week 0. Treatment noted: therapeutic diphenylcyclopropenone sensitization with weekly scalp DPC. This receptor was taken from a woman younger than 35 with alopecia areata. Some clones in this sample may be carry-over from other donors' samples. The sample in question was whole blood, obtained in connection with sensitization to the hapten diphenylcyclopropenone (DPC).

CDR3 sequence reads: CASSLVGGGARTGELFF. DNA for the CDR3: TGTGCCAGCAGCTTAGTTGGCGGGGGGGCCCGGACCGGGGAGCTGTTTTTT. This chain connects TRBV7-2 to TRBJ2-2, with 9 bases matching TRBD2. There are 17 residues in the CDR3. The germline CDR1 and CDR2 sequences are SGHTA and FQGNSA. Unmatched junction bases numbered 8, after V lost 1 base and J lost 5 bases.